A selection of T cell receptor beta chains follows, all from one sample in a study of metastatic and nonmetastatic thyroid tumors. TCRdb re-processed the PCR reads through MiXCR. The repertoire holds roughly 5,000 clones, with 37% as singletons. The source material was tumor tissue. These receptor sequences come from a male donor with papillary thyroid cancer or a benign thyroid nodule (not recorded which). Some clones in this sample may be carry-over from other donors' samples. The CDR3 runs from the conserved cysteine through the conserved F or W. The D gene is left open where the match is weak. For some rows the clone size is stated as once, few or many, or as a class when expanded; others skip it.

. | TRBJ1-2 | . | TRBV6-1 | CASSMSGGRYGYTF | TGTGCCAGCAGCATGAGCGGGGGACGCTATGGCTACACCTTC
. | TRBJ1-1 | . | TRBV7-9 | CASSSRDLNTEAFF | TGTGCCAGCAGCTCACGAGACCTGAACACTGAAGCTTTCTTT
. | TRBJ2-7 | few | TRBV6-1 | CASSRTIGDTQYF | TGTGCCAGCAGCCGGACTATTGGAGATACCCAGTACTTC
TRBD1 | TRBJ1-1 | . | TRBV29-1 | CSAHRGKGTEAFF | TGCAGCGCTCACAGGGGGAAAGGTACTGAAGCTTTCTTT
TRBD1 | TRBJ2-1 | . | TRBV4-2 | CASSQAQGAYNEQFF | TGTGCCAGCAGCCAAGCCCAGGGGGCATACAATGAGCAGTTCTTC
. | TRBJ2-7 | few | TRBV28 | CASSFQSDGHSYEQYF | TGTGCCAGCAGTTTTCAGAGTGACGGCCACTCCTACGAGCAGTACTTC
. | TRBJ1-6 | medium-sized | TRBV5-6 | CASSSDTGPCHF | TGTGCCAGCAGTTCCGACACCGGGCCGTGCCACTTT
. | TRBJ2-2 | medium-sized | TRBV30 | CAWNFNTGELFF | TGTGCCTGGAATTTTAACACCGGGGAGCTGTTTTTT
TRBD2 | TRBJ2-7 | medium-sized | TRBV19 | CASSVSAGGPREQYF | TGTGCCAGTAGTGTTTCAGCGGGGGGGCCGCGTGAGCAGTACTTC
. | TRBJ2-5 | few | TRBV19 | CASSTGTSGTQYF | TGTGCCAGTAGTACCGGGACTTCGGGGACCCAGTACTTC
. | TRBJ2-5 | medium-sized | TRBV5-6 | CASSLGARPQETQYF | TGTGCCAGCAGCTTGGGGGCTAGACCTCAAGAGACCCAGTACTTC
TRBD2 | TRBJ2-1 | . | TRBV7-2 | CASSLRLAGYNEQFF | TGTGCCAGCAGCTTACGGCTAGCGGGCTACAATGAGCAGTTCTTC
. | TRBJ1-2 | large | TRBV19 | CASSIPREQNYGYTF | TGTGCCAGTAGCATACCTAGAGAGCAGAACTATGGCTACACCTTC
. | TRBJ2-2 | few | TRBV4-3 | CASSQGNIFTGELFF | TGCGCCAGCAGCCAAGGGAACATATTCACCGGGGAGCTGTTTTTT
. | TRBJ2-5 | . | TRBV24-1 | CATSDPNGGIETQYF | TGTGCCACCAGTGATCCCAACGGGGGTATCGAGACCCAGTACTTC
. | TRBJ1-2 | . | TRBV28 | CASTRTGFGGYTF | TGTGCCAGCACCCGGACGGGCTTCGGAGGCTACACCTTC
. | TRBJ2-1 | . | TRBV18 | CASSPRDRSLANEQFF | TGTGCCAGCTCACCTCGGGACAGATCACTAGCGAATGAGCAGTTCTTC
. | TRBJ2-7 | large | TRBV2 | CASKGGSSYEQYF | TGTGCCAGCAAGGGGGGCAGCTCCTACGAGCAGTACTTC
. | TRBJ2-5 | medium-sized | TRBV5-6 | CASSRGAQGRSETQYF | TGTGCCAGCAGCCGGGGGGCGCAGGGACGTTCGGAGACCCAGTACTTC
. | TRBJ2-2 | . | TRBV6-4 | CASSDRDAGELFF | TGTGCCAGCAGTGACAGGGACGCCGGGGAGCTGTTTTTT
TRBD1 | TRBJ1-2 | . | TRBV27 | CASSIRQGGFNYGYTF | TGTGCCAGCAGTATACGACAGGGGGGGTTTAACTATGGCTACACCTTC
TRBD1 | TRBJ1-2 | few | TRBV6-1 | CASSPQGADYGYTF | TGTGCCAGCAGTCCCCAGGGGGCTGACTATGGCTACACCTTC
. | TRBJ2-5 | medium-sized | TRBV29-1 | CSVDSSGGGQETQYF | TGCAGCGTTGATAGTTCCGGGGGAGGACAAGAGACCCAGTACTTC
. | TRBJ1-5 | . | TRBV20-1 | CSALAHYGGNQPQHF | TGCAGTGCTCTGGCCCACTATGGGGGCAATCAGCCCCAGCATTTT
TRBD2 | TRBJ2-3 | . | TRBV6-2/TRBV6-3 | CASSLLAGENTDTQYF | TGTGCCAGCAGTCTACTAGCGGGAGAGAACACAGATACGCAGTATTTT
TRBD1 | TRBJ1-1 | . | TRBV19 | CASEVRDREVSEAFF | TGTGCCAGTGAAGTAAGGGACAGGGAGGTCTCTGAAGCTTTCTTT
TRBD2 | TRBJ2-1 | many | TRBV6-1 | CASSPLAGDYNEQFF | TGTGCCAGCAGCCCGCTAGCGGGGGACTACAATGAGCAGTTCTTC
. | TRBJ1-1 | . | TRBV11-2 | CASSPLTPGRNTEAFF | TGTGCCAGCAGCCCTTTGACTCCCGGAAGAAACACTGAAGCTTTCTTT
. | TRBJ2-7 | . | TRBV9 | CASSVGLASYEQYF | TGTGCCAGCAGCGTAGGACTGGCCTCCTACGAGCAGTACTTC
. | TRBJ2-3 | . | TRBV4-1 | CASSQISVFLTDTQYF | TGCGCCAGCAGCCAAATAAGCGTATTTCTCACAGATACGCAGTATTTT
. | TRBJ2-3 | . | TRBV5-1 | CASSSPQGADTQYF | TGCGCCAGCAGCTCACCCCAGGGCGCAGATACGCAGTATTTT
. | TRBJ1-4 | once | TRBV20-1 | CSARASGQGSEKLFF | TGCAGTGCTAGAGCATCAGGGCAGGGGAGTGAAAAACTGTTTTTT
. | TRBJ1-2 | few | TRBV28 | CASRRERGRDYGYTF | TGTGCCAGCAGACGCGAGCGGGGGCGCGACTATGGCTACACCTTC